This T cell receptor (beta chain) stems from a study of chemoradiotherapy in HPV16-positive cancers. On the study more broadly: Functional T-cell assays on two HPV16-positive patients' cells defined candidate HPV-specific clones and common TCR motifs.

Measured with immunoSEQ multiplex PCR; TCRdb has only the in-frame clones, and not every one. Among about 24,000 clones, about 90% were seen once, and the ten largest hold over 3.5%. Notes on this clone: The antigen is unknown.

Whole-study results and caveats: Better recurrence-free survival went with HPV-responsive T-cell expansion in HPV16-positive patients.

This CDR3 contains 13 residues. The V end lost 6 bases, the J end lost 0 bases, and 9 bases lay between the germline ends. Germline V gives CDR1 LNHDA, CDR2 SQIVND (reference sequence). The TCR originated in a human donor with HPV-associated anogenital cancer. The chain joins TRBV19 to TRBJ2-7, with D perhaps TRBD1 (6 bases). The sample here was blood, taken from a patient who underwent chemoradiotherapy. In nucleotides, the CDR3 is TGTGCCAGTAGGCAACAGGGCTCCTACGAGCAGTACTTC. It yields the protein CASRQQGSYEQYF. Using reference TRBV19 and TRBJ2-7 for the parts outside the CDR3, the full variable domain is DGGITQSPKYLFRKEGQNVTLSCEQNLNHDAMYWYRQDPGQGLRLIYYSQIVNDFQKGDIAEGYSVSREKKESFPLTVTSAQKNPTAFYLCASRQQGSYEQYFGPGTRLTVT.